This T cell receptor (beta chain) emerged from a study of cytomegalovirus exposure and HLA in healthy donors. This clone has just one count. The CDR3 contains 16 residues. From germline, CDR1 is SGHRS and CDR2 YFSETQ. The junction had 5 bases not matched to a gene; V was cut back by 4 bases and J by 7 bases. Researchers ran the PCR with 60 Vbeta and 13 Jbeta primers. Data came from immunoSEQ multiplex PCR; TCRdb stores just in-frame clones and leaves some out. Of about 150,000 clones listed, approximately 82% are singletons. The chain recombines TRBV5-1 with TRBJ2-1; 16 bases match TRBD2. Sample: PBMCs. The TCR originated in a woman aged 45 to 65 in good health and CMV-seropositive. CDR3 coding DNA: TGCGCCAGCAGCCCCAAGGGACTAGCGGGGGGGAATGAGCAGTTCTTC. This encodes CASSPKGLAGGNEQFF.